The rows below give T cell receptor beta chains drawn from one sample of a study of early T cells in non-severe SARS-CoV-2 infection. TCRdb redid the calling of the 5' RACE reads with MiXCR, one entry per CDR3 protein. The top ten clones hold around 6.4% of a sample with tens of thousands of distinct CDR3 sequences, roughly 15% of them seen once. Source material: whole blood. The receptors shown here come from an adult who was a healthcare worker with PCR-confirmed SARS-CoV-2 infection or an uninfected control (not recorded which). Both conserved end residues are part of each CDR3. D genes are given only for firm matches. A clone size is listed for some rows: how often the clone was seen (once, few, many), or a class if it is expanded.

clone_size	v_call	j_call	d_call	cdr3_nt	cdr3_aa
many	TRBV6-2/TRBV6-3	TRBJ2-7	-	TGTGCCAGCACCTGGACTGGCACCTACGAGCAGTACTTC	CASTWTGTYEQYF
many	TRBV7-9	TRBJ2-5	-	TGTGCCAGCAGCCCTGTATGGACAGATCGACAAGAGACCCAGTACTTC	CASSPVWTDRQETQYF
-	TRBV7-6	TRBJ1-5	-	TGTGCCAGCAGCTTAAACAACAATCAGCCCCAGCATTTT	CASSLNNNQPQHF
-	TRBV4-3	TRBJ2-7	TRBD1	TGCGCCAGCAGTGAAAGGACAGGGGCTAGTTGGGAGCAGTACTTC	CASSERTGASWEQYF
few	TRBV5-4	TRBJ1-5	-	TGTGCCAGCAGCTTGGGAGGGGGTTTTGACCAGCCCCAGCATTTT	CASSLGGGFDQPQHF
few	TRBV21-1	TRBJ1-1	-	TGTGCCAGCAGCGGGAACAGGGGGGAGGCCACTGAAGCTTTCTTT	CASSGNRGEATEAFF
many	TRBV7-8	TRBJ1-1	-	TGTGCCAGCAGCTTAGTACGGATGGGGAACACTGAAGCTTTCTTT	CASSLVRMGNTEAFF
many	TRBV5-5	TRBJ2-3	TRBD1	TGTGCCAGCAGCTCGATAACCGGACAGGGGACAGATACGCAGTATTTT	CASSSITGQGTDTQYF
-	TRBV9	TRBJ2-7	-	TGTGCCAGCAGCGTAGGGGAGTTAGGTGGGGAGTACTTC	CASSVGELGGEYF
many	TRBV5-1	TRBJ1-3	TRBD1	TGCGCCAGCAGCTTGGGTCCTGGACAGGGGGAATTGTCTGGAAACACCATATATTTT	CASSLGPGQGELSGNTIYF
-	TRBV18	TRBJ2-3	-	TGTGCCAGCTCACCACCCACGGCGGGTACGCAGTATTTT	CASSPPTAGTQYF
few	TRBV4-3	TRBJ1-4	-	TGCGCCAGCAGCCAAGATGGGGGGCCTGAAAAACTGTTTTTT	CASSQDGGPEKLFF
-	TRBV5-1	TRBJ2-7	-	TGCGCCAGCAGCTTGTGGTCAGACGAGCAGTACTTC	CASSLWSDEQYF
many	TRBV11-2	TRBJ2-7	TRBD2	TGTGCCAGCAGCCGCGGACTAGCGGCCTACGAGCAGTACTTC	CASSRGLAAYEQYF
many	TRBV27	TRBJ1-6	-	TGTGCCAGCAGAGATGGACGGAACTATAATTCACCCCTCCACTTT	CASRDGRNYNSPLHF
many	TRBV7-7	TRBJ2-2	-	TGTGCTAGCAGCTTAGCGATCGCCGGGGAGCTGTTTTTT	CASSLAIAGELFF
-	TRBV6-2/TRBV6-3	TRBJ2-1	-	TGTGCCAGTCTCTCATCTGGACTAATCAGCGACAATGAGCAGTTCTTC	CASLSSGLISDNEQFF
many	TRBV7-9	TRBJ1-1	-	TGTGCCAGCAGCTTTGGGATGAACACTGAAGCTTTCTTT	CASSFGMNTEAFF
many	TRBV10-3	TRBJ2-2	TRBD1	TGTGCCATCAGAGACAGGGCGAACACCGGGGAGCTGTTTTTT	CAIRDRANTGELFF
-	TRBV6-6	TRBJ2-7	TRBD1	TGTGCCAGCAGTTACTCCTCGACAGGGTCCTACGAGCAGTACTTC	CASSYSSTGSYEQYF
-	TRBV18	TRBJ2-5	-	TGTGCCAGCTCACTCTCAGGGGGGCGTCAAGAGACCCAGTACTTC	CASSLSGGRQETQYF
-	TRBV7-2	TRBJ1-2	-	TGTGCCAGCAGCTTAGCGCGACAGCTTAACTATGGCTACACCTTC	CASSLARQLNYGYTF
many	TRBV12-3/TRBV12-4	TRBJ1-3	-	TGTGCCAGCAGCATGAGGGGAAACTCTGAAAACACCATATATTTT	CASSMRGNSENTIYF
-	TRBV3-1	TRBJ2-1	TRBD2	TGTGCCAGCAGCCGGAAGGGCGGGGGGTTAACTGAGCAGTTCTTC	CASSRKGGGLTEQFF
-	TRBV6-4	TRBJ1-2	-	TGTGTCAGCAGTCCTGGGAACAGGCGAATAACCTATGGCTACACCTTC	CVSSPGNRRITYGYTF
-	TRBV7-2	TRBJ2-1	TRBD1	TGTGCCAGCAGCTTGCCCGGGACAGGGAGCAATGAGCAGTTCTTC	CASSLPGTGSNEQFF
-	TRBV7-2	TRBJ2-3	-	TGTGCCAGCAGCCTACCACCGGCGGGGAGTTCTACGCAGTATTTT	CASSLPPAGSSTQYF
-	TRBV2	TRBJ2-3	-	TGTGCCAGCAGTGAAGACAGCCACACAGATACGCAGTATTTT	CASSEDSHTDTQYF
-	TRBV5-1	TRBJ2-3	-	TGCGCCAGCAGCTTGGGAGGGAACCCTAGCACAGATACGCAGTATTTT	CASSLGGNPSTDTQYF
-	TRBV30	TRBJ2-2	-	TGTGCCTGGAGTGTACGAATCGACACCGGGGAGCTGTTTTTT	CAWSVRIDTGELFF
-	TRBV20-1	TRBJ2-5	-	TGCAGTGCTAGAGACAGAACCTTACAAGAGACCCAGTACTTC	CSARDRTLQETQYF
many	TRBV5-1	TRBJ2-2	-	TGCGCCAGCAGCTTGGGCCCGAACACCGGGGAGCTGTTTTTT	CASSLGPNTGELFF
many	TRBV29-1	TRBJ1-1	-	TGCAGTTTCCTCCTACAGGCGCGGGGCACTGAAGCTTTCTTT	CSFLLQARGTEAFF
-	TRBV29-1	TRBJ1-2	-	TGCAGCGTTGGCCAGGGGCTGGACTATGGCTACACCTTC	CSVGQGLDYGYTF
-	TRBV20-1	TRBJ1-2	-	TGCAGTGCTAGAGGCGAAGGATTGAATGGCTACACCTTC	CSARGEGLNGYTF
few	TRBV4-3	TRBJ2-3	TRBD2	TGCGCCAGCAGCCAAGCCGGGACTAGCGGGGCTGGCACAGATACGCAGTATTTT	CASSQAGTSGAGTDTQYF
few	TRBV10-2	TRBJ2-5	-	TGCGCCAGCAGGACTGGACTGATACAAGAGACCCAGTACTTC	CASRTGLIQETQYF
-	TRBV20-1	TRBJ2-7	TRBD2	TGCAGTGCCCACGCGTACCGGGGGGGGCACGACGAGCAGTACTTC	CSAHAYRGGHDEQYF
-	TRBV19	TRBJ2-5	-	TGTGCCAGTAGTCGGTCCGGGGGCCAAGAGACCCAGTACTTC	CASSRSGGQETQYF
few	TRBV9	TRBJ2-7	-	TGTGCCAGCAGCCTACCTTTTGGGGAGCAGTACTTC	CASSLPFGEQYF
few	TRBV5-1	TRBJ2-3	-	TGCGCCAGCAGCTTGGTTCGGGGGTCTGACACAGATACGCAGTATTTT	CASSLVRGSDTDTQYF